These 29 T cell receptor beta chains share one sample of origin, sequenced in a study of blood T cell repertoires in COVID-19. Clones were sequenced by immunoSEQ multiplex PCR, and TCRdb holds only the in-frame ones, with some missing. The data show approximately 270,000 clones, approximately 86% seen once. Sequencing was done on a sample of peripheral blood. These receptors all come from a man aged 35 to 55 with active or convalescent COVID-19.

The chain carries TRBV3-1 (or the pseudogene TRBV3-2) and TRBJ2-1; 11 nucleotides match TRBD2. Losses at the gene ends were 3 bases for V and 2 bases for J; bases not matched to a gene: 9. There are 18 residues in the CDR3. Germline values: CDR1 LGHDT, CDR2 YNNKEL (reference sequence). CDR3 sequence: CASSHLTSGLAAYNEQFF. As DNA, the CDR3 is TGTGCCAGCAGCCACTTAACCTCGGGACTAGCGGCCTACAATGAGCAGTTCTTC.

A single count supports this clone. V is TRBV5-1 and J is TRBJ1-2; D is unclear. V lost 2 bases and J lost 4, with 6 bases in between. CDR3 length: 12 residues. Germline V gene data show CDR1 as SGHRS and CDR2 as YFSETQ. CDR3 residues: CASSLEGYGYTF. The CDR3 DNA sequence: TGCGCCAGCAGCTTAGAGGGCTATGGCTACACCTTC.

The chain combines TRBV4-1 with TRBJ2-2, with 8 bases lining up with TRBD2. Looked up from germline, CDR1 is MGHRA and CDR2 is YSYEKL. This CDR3 has 14 amino acids. J lost 5 bases, V lost 4 bases, and 3 bases had no gene match. The CDR3 here is CASSRERETGELFF. The CDR3 DNA reads as TGCGCCAGCAGCCGTGAGCGGGAGACCGGGGAGCTGTTTTTT.

The chain employs TRBV19 and TRBJ1-5; D might be TRBD1 (5 bases). The V gene's germline CDR1 is LNHDA and CDR2 SQIVND (reference sequence). This CDR3 has 15 amino acids. V was shortened by 3 bases and J by 4 bases, with 13 bases between the two germline ends. DNA of the CDR3: TGTGCCAGTAGTATCATCCAGGGTGAGAATCAGCCCCAGCATTTT. Translating it yields CASSIIQGENQPQHF.

This chain joins TRBV21-1 and TRBJ1-4; the table's D call TRBD1 went unverified against the DNA. TRBV21-1 is assigned pseudogene status. This CDR3 comprises 18 residues. The CDR3: CASSRASSGWAVNEKLFF. CDR3 coding DNA: TGTGCCAGCAGCAGGGCTTCGTCAGGGTGGGCAGTTAATGAAAAACTGTTTTTT.

This chain links TRBV28 with TRBJ1-1; D gene ambiguous. Looked up from germline, CDR1 is MDHEN and CDR2 is SYDVKM. This CDR3 region has 13 residues. V lost 8 bases to trimming and J lost 3 bases, with 13 bases between them. Here the CDR3 reads CASRLGRYTEAFF. The CDR3 region has the DNA TGTGCCAGCCGCCTAGGGAGGTACACTGAAGCTTTCTTT.

The genes are TRBV2 and TRBJ1-3, with D possibly TRBD1 on 5 matching bases. Trimming shortened V by 9 bases and J by 0 bases, and 24 bases separated the two germline ends. The CDR3 runs 18 residues. Looked up from germline, CDR1 is SNHLY and CDR2 is FYNNEI. CDR3 in DNA: TGTGCCAGTCAAGCGGGGGACGGCCTAGAACTCTCTGGAAACACCATATATTTT. Amino acid sequence: CASQAGDGLELSGNTIYF. Full variable domain (outside the CDR3, taken from reference TRBV2 and TRBJ1-3): EPEVTQTPSHQVTQMGQEVILRCVPISNHLYFYWYRQILGQKVEFLVSFYNNEISEKSEIFDDQFSVERPDGSNFTLKIRSTKLEDSAMYFCASQAGDGLELSGNTIYFGEGSWLTVV.

This clone was counted only a few times. V gene TRBV9 combines with J gene TRBJ2-2; D possibly corresponds to TRBD2 (7 bases). Trimming took off 4 bases at V and 5 bases at J, with 21 bases between the two ends. Germline V gives CDR1 SGDLS, CDR2 YYNGEE. This CDR3 comprises 17 residues. Here the CDR3 DNA reads TGTGCCAGCAGCCTCAGGGAGGGGACAAGCAAAACCGGGGAGCTGTTTTTT. Translation gives CASSLREGTSKTGELFF.

The CDR3 loop reads CATSGGSETQYF. The CDR3 region has the DNA TGTGCCACCTCGGGGGGGTCGGAAACGCAGTATTTT. The chain links TRBV19 to TRBJ2-3, with TRBD2 matching over 8 bases. This CDR3 spans 12 amino acids. The trim removed 10 bases at V and 9 bases at J, leaving 9 bases unmatched. Germline-derived CDR1 and CDR2 are LNHDA and SQIVND (reference sequence).

This clone was found once. J is TRBJ1-5 and V is TRBV19; D might be TRBD1 (6 bases). Trimming pared 7 bases from V and 4 bases from J, leaving 14 bases between. There are 14 residues in the CDR3. Germline values: CDR1 LNHDA, CDR2 SQIVND (reference sequence). CDR3 loop: CASTRGQGNQPQHF. DNA for the CDR3: TGTGCCAGTACGAGAGGGCAGGGGAATCAGCCCCAGCATTTT.

CDR3 residues: CASSVGPSQGDSNQPQHF. The CDR3 coding sequence is TGTGCCAGCAGCGTAGGCCCCTCCCAGGGGGATAGCAATCAGCCCCAGCATTTT. J is TRBJ1-5 and V is TRBV9, with 7 bases identical to TRBD1. The V gene's germline CDR1 is SGDLS and CDR2 YYNGEE. This CDR3 spans 18 amino acids. Trimming cost V 0 bases and J 0 bases; bases outside gene matches: 9.

V is TRBV7-9 and J is TRBJ2-5, with unresolved D. Germline V lookup: CDR1 SEHNR, CDR2 FQNEAQ (reference sequence). Trimming took off 3 bases at V and 4 bases at J, with 15 bases between the two ends. CDR3 length: 15 amino acids. The CDR3 loop reads CASSLSGQSGETQYF. The CDR3 DNA is TGTGCCAGCAGCTTGTCAGGCCAGTCCGGAGAGACCCAGTACTTC.

The chain employs TRBV5-6 and TRBJ1-2; no clear D gene. Trimming cost V 4 bases and J 5 bases, with 18 bases left between them. This CDR3 contains 15 residues. Germline CDR1 reads SGHDT; CDR2 reads YYEEEE. CDR3 amino acids: CASSGWGAARYGYTF. In DNA form, the CDR3 reads TGTGCCAGCAGCGGGTGGGGAGCGGCGCGATATGGCTACACCTTC.

This clone was seen more than once but under ten times. The J gene is TRBJ2-3, the V gene TRBV10-1, with 9 bases aligning to TRBD2. This CDR3 has 16 residues. J gave up 2 bases and V 3 bases, and 6 bases lay outside the gene matches. Germline loops: CDR1 WNHNN, CDR2 SYGVQD (reference sequence). The CDR3: CASSDPAGGYTDTQYF. As DNA, the CDR3 is TGCGCCAGCAGTGACCCAGCGGGGGGTTACACAGATACGCAGTATTTT.

A note on this clone: Compared with germline, one end of the junction differs, possibly owing to a read error. The CDR3 protein is CASSDPKNFRSLSSYDYTF. As DNA, the CDR3 is TGTGCCAGCAGCGATCCGAAAAATTTCCGCTCTCTAAGCTCCTATGACTACACCTTC. The chain couples TRBV7-9 to TRBJ1-2, with D hard to call. Germline V gene sequence: CDR1 SEHNR, CDR2 FQNEAQ (reference sequence). The CDR3 has 19 amino acids.

J is TRBJ1-3 and V is TRBV29-1; tentatively, D is TRBD1 (5 bases). The CDR3 spans 16 residues. Trimming shortened V by 0 bases and J by 1 base, and 13 bases separated the two germline ends. Germline CDR1 is SQVTM and CDR2 is ANQGSEA. The CDR3 sequence is CSVEDTGTLSGNTIYF. The CDR3 coding sequence is TGCAGCGTTGAAGATACCGGGACTCTTTCTGGAAACACCATATATTTT.

The chain is built from TRBV5-1 and TRBJ2-3, with 7 nucleotides matching TRBD1. V lost 3 bases and J lost 2; bases outside the gene matches: 12. Germline CDR1 reads SGHRS; CDR2 reads YFSETQ. CDR3 length: 17 amino acids. The CDR3, as DNA: TGCGCCAGCAGCTCCCCCCCGGGACAGCGACACACAGATACGCAGTATTTT. Its protein is CASSSPPGQRHTDTQYF. The entire variable domain, with the rest obtained from reference TRBV5-1 and TRBJ2-3, is as follows: KAGVTQTPRYLIKTRGQQVTLSCSPISGHRSVSWYQQTPGQGLQFLFEYFSETQRNKGNFPGRFSGRQFSNSRSEMNVSTLELGDSALYLCASSSPPGQRHTDTQYFGPGTRLTVL.

This chain uses TRBV30 with TRBJ1-1, with D perhaps TRBD1 (6 bases). In germline, CDR1 is GTSNPN, CDR2 SVGIG (reference sequence). Trimming cost V 0 bases and J 5 bases, with 10 bases left between them. CDR3 size: 13 residues. CDR3 nucleotide sequence: TGTGCCTGGAGTGTGAACAGGGATACTGAAGCTTTCTTT. It encodes CAWSVNRDTEAFF. Looking up the rest from reference TRBV30 and TRBJ1-1 gives the full variable domain: SQTIHQWPATLVQPVGSPLSLECTVEGTSNPNLYWYRQAAGRGLQLLFYSVGIGQISSEVPQNLSASRPQDRQFILSSKKLLLSDSGFYLCAWSVNRDTEAFFGQGTRLTVV.

The chain uses TRBV30 and TRBJ2-7; D might be TRBD1 (6 bases). From germline, CDR1 is GTSNPN and CDR2 SVGIG (reference sequence). Trimming removed 4 bases at V and 0 bases at J, with 13 bases between. The CDR3 extends over 14 amino acids. The CDR3: CAWTPGQFSYEQYF. In DNA, the CDR3 is TGTGCCTGGACCCCCGGACAGTTCTCCTACGAGCAGTACTTC.

This chain connects TRBV2 to TRBJ2-2; 10 bases map to TRBD1. CDR1 and CDR2 from the germline V gene are SNHLY and FYNNEI. The CDR3 loop spans 15 amino acids. Trimming cost V 7 bases and J 7 bases; bases outside gene matches: 9. In DNA, the CDR3 is TGTGCCAGCAAGGAGACAGGGGGCGTGGGCGGGGAGCTGTTTTTT. Translated: CASKETGGVGGELFF.

The chain combines TRBV11-3 with TRBJ2-2; tentative D call: TRBD1 (5 bases). The CDR3 extends over 16 amino acids. The germline gives CDR1 SGHNT, CDR2 YENEEA. V was clipped by 5 bases and J by 1 base, with 14 bases between them. The CDR3 sequence is CASSQGGPGNTGELFF. The CDR3 DNA sequence: TGTGCCAGCAGCCAGGGCGGCCCGGGGAACACCGGGGAGCTGTTTTTT.

The chain employs TRBV12-3 or TRBV12-4 and TRBJ2-1; D is possibly TRBD1 (6 bases). This CDR3 contains 13 residues. Trimming removed 6 bases from V and 10 bases from J, with 16 bases in between. CDR3: CASRTTGKGEQFF. DNA for the CDR3: TGTGCCAGCAGAACAACAGGGAAGGGGGAGCAGTTCTTC.

This chain uses TRBV5-4 with TRBJ2-5, with 13 bases that match TRBD2. The length of the CDR3 is 16 residues. The germline CDR1 and CDR2 sequences are SGHNT and YYREEE (reference sequence). After removal of 4 bases from V and 4 bases from J, the junction contained 7 bases not matched to a gene. The CDR3 sequence: CASSILAGGPRETQYF. Here the CDR3 DNA reads TGTGCCAGCAGCATACTAGCGGGGGGGCCAAGAGAGACCCAGTACTTC. The complete variable domain, with remaining parts taken from reference TRBV5-4 and TRBJ2-5, reads ETGVTQSPTHLIKTRGQQVTLRCSSQSGHNTVSWYQQALGQGPQFIFQYYREEENGRGNFPPRFSGLQFPNYSSELNVNALELDDSALYLCASSILAGGPRETQYFGPGTRLLVL.

The chain couples TRBV28 to TRBJ2-2; 11 positions match TRBD2. The junction had 12 bases not matched to a gene; V was cut back by 4 bases and J by 2 bases. Germline assignment: CDR1 MDHEN and CDR2 SYDVKM. CDR3 size: 19 residues. The CDR3 nucleotides read TGTGCCAGCAGTTCCTCGCTCGGGACTAGCGGTTTTAACACCGGGGAGCTGTTTTTT. Residues: CASSSSLGTSGFNTGELFF.

This sequence joins TRBV3-1 (or the pseudogene TRBV3-2) and TRBJ2-1; 8 bases align to TRBD2. Trimming at V came to 0 bases and at J to 5 bases, leaving 6 bases not matched to a gene. This CDR3 is 16 amino acids long. Germline V lookup: CDR1 LGHDT, CDR2 YNNKEL (reference sequence). As DNA, the CDR3 is TGTGCCAGCAGCCAAGATATGAGGACTAGCAACAATGAGCAGTTCTTC. It translates to CASSQDMRTSNNEQFF.

V is TRBV2 and J is TRBJ1-4; D possibly corresponds to TRBD1 (5 bases). CDR3 size: 14 residues. Germline CDR1 and CDR2: SNHLY and FYNNEI. V gave up 5 bases and J gave up 8 bases, with 15 bases separating them. CDR3 region: CASSRMGGREKLFF. The DNA of the CDR3 is TGTGCCAGCAGTCGAATGGGGGGAAGGGAAAAACTGTTTTTT. The full variable domain, with the rest looked up from reference TRBV2 and TRBJ1-4, is EPEVTQTPSHQVTQMGQEVILRCVPISNHLYFYWYRQILGQKVEFLVSFYNNEISEKSEIFDDQFSVERPDGSNFTLKIRSTKLEDSAMYFCASSRMGGREKLFFGSGTQLSVL.

This clone appeared a single time. The chain recombines TRBV20-1 with TRBJ2-2; maybe TRBD1 (7 bases). The germline gives CDR1 DFQATT, CDR2 SNEGSKA (reference sequence). The CDR3 spans 15 residues. V was pared by 3 bases and J by 3 bases, with 14 bases between. CDR3 protein: CSASPTGRYTGELFF. Written as DNA, the CDR3 is TGCAGTGCTAGTCCGACAGGGAGGTACACCGGGGAGCTGTTTTTT.

This clone was counted between two and nine times. At the DNA level, this CDR3 is encoded by other sequences in the same sample as well. This sequence joins TRBV7-9 and TRBJ1-3; TRBD1 matches 7 bases. CDR3 length equals 15 residues. The germline gives CDR1 SEHNR, CDR2 FQNEAQ (reference sequence). With 4 bases clipped from V and 3 bases from J, the junction kept 6 bases outside the gene matches. CDR3 protein: CASSWGQGDGNTIYF. The CDR3 DNA reads TGTGCCAGCAGCTGGGGGCAGGGGGATGGAAACACCATATATTTT.

The chain joins TRBV5-1 to TRBJ2-7; D gene ambiguous. V was trimmed by 5 bases and J by 2 bases, leaving 14 bases between them. The germline gives CDR1 SGHRS, CDR2 YFSETQ. This CDR3 is 14 amino acids long. CDR3 sequence: CASSKSAFAYEQYF. In nucleotides, the CDR3 is TGCGCCAGCAGTAAGTCTGCGTTCGCCTACGAGCAGTACTTC. The whole variable domain, filled in from reference TRBV5-1 and TRBJ2-7, reads KAGVTQTPRYLIKTRGQQVTLSCSPISGHRSVSWYQQTPGQGLQFLFEYFSETQRNKGNFPGRFSGRQFSNSRSEMNVSTLELGDSALYLCASSKSAFAYEQYFGPGTRLTVT.